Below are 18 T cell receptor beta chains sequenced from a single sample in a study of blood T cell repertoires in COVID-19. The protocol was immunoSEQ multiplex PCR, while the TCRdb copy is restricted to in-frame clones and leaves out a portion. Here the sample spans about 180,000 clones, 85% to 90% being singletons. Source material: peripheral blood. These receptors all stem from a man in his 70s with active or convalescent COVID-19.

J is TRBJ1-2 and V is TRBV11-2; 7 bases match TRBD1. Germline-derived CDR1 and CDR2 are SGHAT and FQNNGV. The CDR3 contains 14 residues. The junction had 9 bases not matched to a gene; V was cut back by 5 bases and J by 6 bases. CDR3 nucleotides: TGTGCCAGCAGCGCCGTGCAGGGGGTGGATGGCTACACCTTC. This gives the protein CASSAVQGVDGYTF.

In DNA form, the CDR3 reads TGTGCCAGCAGCGAACAGGGATCAACTAATGAAAAACTGTTTTTT. Residues: CASSEQGSTNEKLFF. This sequence joins TRBV6-2 or TRBV6-3 and TRBJ1-4; a possible D gene is TRBD1 (6 bases). The CDR3 is 15 amino acids. Per germline, CDR1 MNHEY and CDR2 SVGEGT. V was shortened by 6 bases and J by 0 bases, with 11 bases between the two germline ends.

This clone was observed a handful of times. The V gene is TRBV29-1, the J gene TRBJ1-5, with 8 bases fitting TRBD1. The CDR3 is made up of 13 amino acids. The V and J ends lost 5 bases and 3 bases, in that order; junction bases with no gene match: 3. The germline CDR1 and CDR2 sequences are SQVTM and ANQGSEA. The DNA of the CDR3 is TGCAGCGTTCAGGGGGCCCCCAATCAGCCCCAGCATTTT. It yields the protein CSVQGAPNQPQHF.

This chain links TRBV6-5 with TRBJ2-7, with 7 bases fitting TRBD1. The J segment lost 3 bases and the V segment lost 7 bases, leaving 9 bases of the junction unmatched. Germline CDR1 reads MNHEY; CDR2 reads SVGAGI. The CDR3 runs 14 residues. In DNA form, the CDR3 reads TGTGCCAGCAAGCGACAAGCAGGGGGCTACGAGCAGTACTTC. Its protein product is CASKRQAGGYEQYF.

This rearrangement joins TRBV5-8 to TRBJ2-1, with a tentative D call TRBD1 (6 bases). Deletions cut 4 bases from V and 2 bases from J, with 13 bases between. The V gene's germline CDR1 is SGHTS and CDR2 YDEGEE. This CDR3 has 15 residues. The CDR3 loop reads CASSEAGVPYNEQFF. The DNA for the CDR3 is TGTGCCAGCAGCGAGGCAGGGGTTCCCTACAATGAGCAGTTCTTC.

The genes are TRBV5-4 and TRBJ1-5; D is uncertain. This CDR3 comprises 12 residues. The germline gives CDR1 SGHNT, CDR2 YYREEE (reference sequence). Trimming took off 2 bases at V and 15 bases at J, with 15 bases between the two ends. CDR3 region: CASSFRGEMLHF. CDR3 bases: TGTGCCAGCAGCTTTCGGGGAGAGATGCTGCATTTT.

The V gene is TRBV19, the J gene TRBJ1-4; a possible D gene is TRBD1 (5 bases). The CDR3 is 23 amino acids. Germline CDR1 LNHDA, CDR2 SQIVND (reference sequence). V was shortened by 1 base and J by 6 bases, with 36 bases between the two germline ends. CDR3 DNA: TGTGCCAGTAGTATAGTCGCCCCCCCGTGGAGGGGCCCTATCCCCCAGTGGGATGAAAAACTGTTTTTT. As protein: CASSIVAPPWRGPIPQWDEKLFF.

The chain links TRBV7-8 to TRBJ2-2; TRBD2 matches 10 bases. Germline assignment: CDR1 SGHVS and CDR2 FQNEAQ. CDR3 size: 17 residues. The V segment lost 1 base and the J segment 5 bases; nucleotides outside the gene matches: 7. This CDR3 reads CASSLGLAGAGTGELFF. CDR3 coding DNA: TGTGCCAGCAGCTTAGGGCTAGCGGGAGCCGGGACCGGGGAGCTGTTTTTT. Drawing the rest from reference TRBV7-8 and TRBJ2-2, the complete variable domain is GAGVSQSPRYKVAKRGQDVALRCDPISGHVSLFWYQQALGQGPEFLTYFQNEAQLDKSGLPSDRFFAERPEGSVSTLKIQRTQQEDSAVYLCASSLGLAGAGTGELFFGEGSRLTVL.

The CDR3 DNA follows: TGTGCCAGCAACACGGGGGGCACCGGGGAGCTGTTTTTT. It yields the protein CASNTGGTGELFF. The V and J genes are TRBV5-4 and TRBJ2-2; 7 bases map to TRBD2. The germline V gene encodes CDR1 SGHNT and CDR2 YYREEE (reference sequence). The CDR3 extends over 13 amino acids. V gave up 6 bases and J gave up 4 bases; unmatched junction bases: 3.

Here the CDR3 DNA reads TGCGCCAGCAGCTCGGGACAGGCGAACACCGGGGAGCTGTTTTTT. Translated: CASSSGQANTGELFF. The J gene is TRBJ2-2, the V gene TRBV5-1, with TRBD1 identical over 8 bases. CDR3 size: 15 residues. CDR1 and CDR2 (germline): SGHRS, YFSETQ. V shed 3 bases and J 0 bases; nucleotides not matched to a gene: 1.

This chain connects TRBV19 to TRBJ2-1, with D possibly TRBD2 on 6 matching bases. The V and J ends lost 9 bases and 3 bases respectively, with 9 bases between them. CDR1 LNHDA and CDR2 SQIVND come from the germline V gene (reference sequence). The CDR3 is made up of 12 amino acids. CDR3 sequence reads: CASGGVYNEQFF. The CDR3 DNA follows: TGTGCCAGCGGAGGGGTCTACAATGAGCAGTTCTTC.

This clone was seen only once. The CDR3 sequence is CASSLGQGMNTEAFF. The CDR3 DNA is TGTGCCAGCAGTTTGGGACAGGGTATGAACACTGAAGCTTTCTTT. J is TRBJ1-1 and V is TRBV27, with 9 bases fitting TRBD1. CDR1 is MNHEY, CDR2 SMNVEV, per germline (reference sequence). With 3 bases clipped from V and 0 bases from J, the junction kept 2 bases outside the gene matches. This CDR3 spans 15 amino acids.

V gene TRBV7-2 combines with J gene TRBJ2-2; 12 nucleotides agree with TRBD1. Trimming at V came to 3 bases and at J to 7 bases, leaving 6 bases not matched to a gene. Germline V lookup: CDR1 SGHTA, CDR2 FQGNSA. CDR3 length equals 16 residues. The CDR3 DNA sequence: TGTGCCAGCAGCTTGGGACAGGGGGCCCACAGCGGGGAGCTGTTTTTT. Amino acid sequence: CASSLGQGAHSGELFF.

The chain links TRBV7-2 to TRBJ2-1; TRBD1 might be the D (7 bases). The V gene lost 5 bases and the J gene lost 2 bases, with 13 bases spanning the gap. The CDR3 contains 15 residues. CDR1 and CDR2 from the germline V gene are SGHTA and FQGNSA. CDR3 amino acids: CASSDQGGTYNEQFF. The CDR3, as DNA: TGTGCCAGCAGCGATCAGGGGGGAACCTACAATGAGCAGTTCTTC.

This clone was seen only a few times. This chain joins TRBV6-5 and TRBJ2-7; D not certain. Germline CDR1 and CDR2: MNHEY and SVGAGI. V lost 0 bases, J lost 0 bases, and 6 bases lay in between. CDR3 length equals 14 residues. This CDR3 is CASSYSPGSYEQYF. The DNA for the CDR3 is TGTGCCAGCAGTTACTCTCCAGGCTCCTACGAGCAGTACTTC.

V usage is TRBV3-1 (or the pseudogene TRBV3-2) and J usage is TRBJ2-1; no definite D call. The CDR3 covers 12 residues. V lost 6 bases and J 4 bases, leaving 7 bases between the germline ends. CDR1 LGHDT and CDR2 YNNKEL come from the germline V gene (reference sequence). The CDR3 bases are TGTGCCAGCAGTCACAAGTACAATGAGCAGTTCTTC. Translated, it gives CASSHKYNEQFF.

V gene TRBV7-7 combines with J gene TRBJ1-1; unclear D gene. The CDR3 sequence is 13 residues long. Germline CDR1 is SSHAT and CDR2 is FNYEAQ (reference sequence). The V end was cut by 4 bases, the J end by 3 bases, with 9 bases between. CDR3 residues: CASSSQLYTEAFF. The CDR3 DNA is TGTGCCAGCAGCTCACAGCTGTACACTGAAGCTTTCTTT.

The CDR3 here is CASSPPGQASLMNTEAFF. CDR3 coding DNA: TGTGCCAGCTCACCACCGGGACAGGCCTCTCTCATGAACACTGAAGCTTTCTTT. The V call is TRBV18, the J call TRBJ1-1, with 8 bases that match TRBD1. CDR3 length: 18 amino acids. Germline trimming cut 0 bases from V and 0 bases from J; bases unmatched to any gene: 9. Germline V gene lookup returns CDR1 KGHSH and CDR2 LQKENI.